Below are 25 T cell receptor beta chains sequenced from a single sample in a study of cytomegalovirus exposure and HLA in healthy donors. Primers included in the PCR were 60 Vbeta and 13 Jbeta primers. TCRdb's table, derived via immunoSEQ multiplex PCR, lists solely in-frame clones and lacks some. Its table records about 210,000 clones. The specimen sequenced was PBMCs. The receptors here all came from a woman aged 30 to 39 in good health and CMV-seropositive.

The chain couples TRBV6-1 to TRBJ2-3, with 7 bases matching TRBD2. The length of the CDR3 is 14 residues. Per the germline V gene, CDR1 is MNHNS and CDR2 is SASEGT. The trim removed 7 bases at V and 5 bases at J, leaving 9 bases unmatched. The CDR3 nucleotides are TGTGCCAGCACCATTAGCGGGCGAGAAGATACGCAGTATTTT. Its translation is CASTISGREDTQYF.

This chain links TRBV6-6 with TRBJ1-3; no reliable D call. The ends were cut back, 6 bases at V and 0 bases at J, with 15 bases in the middle. Germline CDR1 and CDR2: MNHNY and SVGAGI (reference sequence). The CDR3 sequence is 16 residues long. CDR3 region: CASSFARESSGNTIYF. Written as DNA, the CDR3 is TGTGCCAGCAGCTTCGCTAGGGAGAGCTCTGGAAACACCATATATTTT.

The chain uses TRBV9 and TRBJ2-6, with no clear D. Germline lookup yields CDR1 SGDLS and CDR2 YYNGEE. The V end was cut by 0 bases, the J end by 0 bases, with 10 bases between. The length of the CDR3 is 17 residues. CDR3 sequence: CASSVAEESSGANVLTF. The CDR3 region has the DNA TGTGCCAGCAGCGTAGCTGAGGAGTCCTCTGGGGCCAACGTCCTGACTTTC.

The rearrangement uses TRBV9 and TRBJ2-7; 9 bases are a match to TRBD2. The CDR3 consists of 15 residues. Looked up from germline, CDR1 is SGDLS and CDR2 is YYNGEE. The junction had 8 bases not matched to a gene; V was cut back by 4 bases and J by 3 bases. In nucleotides, the CDR3 is TGTGCCAGCAGCTTTTCTAGCGGGGACTACTACGAGCAGTACTTC. Its translation is CASSFSSGDYYEQYF.

The chain uses TRBV29-1 and TRBJ1-1; D gene ambiguous. The germline V gene has CDR1 SQVTM and CDR2 ANQGSEA. CDR3 length equals 13 residues. With 4 bases removed from V and 2 bases from J, the gap between germline ends came to 11 bases. CDR3 sequence (DNA): TGCAGCGTTGTCTGGGCGTTAAACACTGAAGCTTTCTTT. Amino acid sequence: CSVVWALNTEAFF.

V usage is TRBV10-3 and J usage is TRBJ2-3; 7 bases match TRBD2. The length of the CDR3 is 13 residues. Losses at the gene ends were 10 bases for V and 2 bases for J; bases not matched to a gene: 6. The germline gives CDR1 ENHRY, CDR2 SYGVKD. The CDR3 DNA reads as TGTGCCAGCCAGCGGGGCCTCACAGATACGCAGTATTTT. Its translation is CASQRGLTDTQYF.

About this clone: The junction does not match germline at one end; this may be a read error. The rearrangement uses TRBV6-5 and TRBJ1-2; 7 bases agree with TRBD1. The CDR3 length is 16 residues. CDR1 MNHEY and CDR2 SVGAGI come from the germline V gene. CDR3 amino acids: CASSNSLEGGGYGYTF. CDR3 DNA sequence: TGTGCCAGCAGTAACTCTCTAGAAGGGGGCGGCTATGGCTACACCTTC.

The rearrangement joins TRBV5-1 to TRBJ2-5, with D unresolved. The DNA end lines up better with TRBJ2-7; the J call may be wrong. Germline V CDR1 and CDR2: SGHRS, YFSETQ. The CDR3 loop spans 12 amino acids. The CDR3 DNA follows: TGCGCCACCGACATAACATTCTACGAGCAGTACTTC. Protein product: CATDITFYEQYF.

This chain links TRBV19 with TRBJ2-7, with TRBD1 as a possible D gene (6 bases). This CDR3 has 15 amino acids. Per the germline V gene, CDR1 is LNHDA and CDR2 is SQIVND (reference sequence). V was clipped by 3 bases and J by 6 bases, with 18 bases between them. Written as DNA, the CDR3 is TGTGCCAGTAGTATCACAGGGTATAAGGTCGGCGAGCAGTACTTC. This sequence encodes CASSITGYKVGEQYF.

The gene calls are TRBV5-4 and TRBJ2-5; 10 bases are a match to TRBD2. The CDR3 is 16 amino acids. The J segment lost 2 bases and the V segment lost 4 bases, leaving 8 bases of the junction unmatched. CDR1 is SGHNT and CDR2 is YYREEE in the germline V gene (reference sequence). CDR3 protein: CASSMWTSGQQETQYF. The CDR3 DNA is TGTGCCAGCAGCATGTGGACTAGCGGACAGCAAGAGACCCAGTACTTC.

This chain joins TRBV5-1 and TRBJ2-7; D perhaps matches TRBD1 (6 bases). Germline CDR1 is SGHRS and CDR2 is YFSETQ. This CDR3 has 15 amino acids. Trimming shortened V by 0 bases and J by 5 bases, and 15 bases separated the two germline ends. Here the CDR3 reads CASSLDGRGSDEQYF. The CDR3 DNA is TGCGCCAGCAGCTTGGATGGCAGGGGTTCGGACGAGCAGTACTTC.

Notes on this clone: Additional DNA sequences in this sample encode the identical CDR3. This chain connects TRBV5-1 to TRBJ2-7, with D possibly TRBD2 on 6 matching bases. This CDR3 is built from 12 residues. V lost 3 bases, J lost 3 bases, and 7 bases lay in between. Germline CDR1 is SGHRS and CDR2 is YFSETQ. CDR3 sequence reads: CASSSEGYEQYF. The CDR3 region has the DNA TGCGCCAGCAGCTCGGAGGGCTACGAGCAGTACTTC. The entire variable domain, with the rest obtained from reference TRBV5-1 and TRBJ2-7, is as follows: KAGVTQTPRYLIKTRGQQVTLSCSPISGHRSVSWYQQTPGQGLQFLFEYFSETQRNKGNFPGRFSGRQFSNSRSEMNVSTLELGDSALYLCASSSEGYEQYFGPGTRLTVT.

V gene TRBV27 combines with J gene TRBJ2-3; weak D call: TRBD2 (7 bases). This CDR3 is built from 18 residues. V dropped 3 bases and J dropped 5 bases, with 24 bases sitting between them. Germline CDR1 and CDR2: MNHEY and SMNVEV (reference sequence). The CDR3 nucleotides are TGTGCCAGCAGTTTTTCCAGCGGGTACGAGGGAGGGGGAGATACGCAGTATTTT. As protein: CASSFSSGYEGGGDTQYF.

V usage is TRBV7-8 and J usage is TRBJ2-7; tentative D call: TRBD2 (6 bases). CDR3 size: 16 residues. The V end was cut by 4 bases, the J end by 1 base, with 17 bases between. CDR1 is SGHVS, CDR2 FQNEAQ, per germline. In DNA, the CDR3 is TGTGCCAGCAGCTCCCCCCAGTCGGGGAGGTCCTACGAGCAGTACTTC. Amino acid sequence: CASSSPQSGRSYEQYF.

The chain combines TRBV27 with TRBJ1-2; D is possibly TRBD1 (6 bases). The germline V gene encodes CDR1 MNHEY and CDR2 SMNVEV (reference sequence). V was trimmed by 8 bases and J by 8 bases, leaving 12 bases between them. The CDR3 length is 11 residues. The CDR3 loop reads CASGGAVGYTF. The DNA of the CDR3 is TGTGCCAGCGGGGGGGCGGTCGGCTACACCTTC.

The rearrangement uses TRBV28 and TRBJ2-7, with 7 bases lining up with TRBD2. V lost 6 bases and J lost 4; bases outside the gene matches: 12. Germline values: CDR1 MDHEN, CDR2 SYDVKM. CDR3 length equals 15 residues. CDR3 DNA sequence: TGTGCCAGCAGAACCCCAGCGGGAAATGCTTACGAGCAGTACTTC. This sequence encodes CASRTPAGNAYEQYF.

This rearrangement joins TRBV7-9 to TRBJ1-2; D uncertain. The CDR3 has 12 amino acids. CDR1 and CDR2 from the germline V gene are SEHNR and FQNEAQ (reference sequence). V lost 10 bases to trimming and J lost 0 bases, with 9 bases between them. CDR3 region: CAIEVANYGYTF. CDR3 DNA: TGTGCCATCGAGGTAGCTAACTATGGCTACACCTTC.

The chain links TRBV7-9 to TRBJ1-1; TRBD1 might be the D (5 bases). The ends were cut back, 5 bases at V and 4 bases at J, with 11 bases in the middle. This CDR3 has 13 amino acids. Germline CDR1 reads SEHNR; CDR2 reads FQNEAQ (reference sequence). CDR3 coding DNA: TGTGCCAGCAGCCCTCAGGGTTCCACTGAAGCTTTCTTT. It encodes CASSPQGSTEAFF.

The chain is built from TRBV4-1 and TRBJ1-4, with D hard to call. V was clipped by 4 bases and J by 7 bases, with 16 bases between them. The V gene's germline CDR1 is MGHRA and CDR2 YSYEKL. The CDR3 length is 15 residues. The CDR3 here is CASSLTRIFREKLFF. The DNA of the CDR3 is TGCGCCAGCAGCCTTACGAGGATCTTCCGTGAAAAACTGTTTTTT.

The V call is TRBV6-6, the J call TRBJ1-3, with D possibly TRBD1 on 6 matching bases. CDR1 and CDR2 (germline): MNHNY, SVGAGI (reference sequence). The CDR3 is made up of 16 amino acids. V lost 2 bases to trimming and J lost 4 bases, with 15 bases between them. DNA of the CDR3: TGTGCCAGCAGTTACGGCGTACAGGGTCAGGGAAACACCATATATTTT. Protein: CASSYGVQGQGNTIYF.

The CDR3 bases are TGTGCCAGCAGCTCCCGACAGGGCCTGAGCTCCTACAATGAGCAGTTCTTC. Amino acid sequence: CASSSRQGLSSYNEQFF. The genes are TRBV11-3 and TRBJ2-1, with TRBD1 matching 7 bases. Germline trimming cut 4 bases from V and 0 bases from J; bases unmatched to any gene: 9. The CDR3 spans 17 residues. Germline V lookup: CDR1 SGHNT, CDR2 YENEEA.

The chain combines TRBV19 with TRBJ2-1, with 11 bases that match TRBD2. Trimming cost V 3 bases and J 0 bases; bases outside gene matches: 4. The CDR3 has 17 residues. Germline V CDR1 and CDR2: LNHDA, SQIVND (reference sequence). CDR3 sequence (DNA): TGTGCCAGTAGTATGCCTAGCGGGGGGAGCTCCTACAATGAGCAGTTCTTC. It translates to CASSMPSGGSSYNEQFF.

V usage is TRBV19 and J usage is TRBJ1-5; no firm D call. In germline, CDR1 is LNHDA, CDR2 SQIVND (reference sequence). V lost 6 bases and J lost 2, with 17 bases in between. The CDR3 consists of 16 residues. As DNA, the CDR3 is TGTGCCAGTAGGGAGGGAGGTCTTAGTGGCAATCAGCCCCAGCATTTT. It is translated as CASREGGLSGNQPQHF.

The chain links TRBV2 to TRBJ2-1, with TRBD1 matching over 10 bases. Germline CDR1 and CDR2: SNHLY and FYNNEI. V was clipped by 5 bases and J by 0 bases; unmatched bases: 4. The CDR3 length is 16 residues. CDR3 loop: CASSPRTGGSYNEQFF. CDR3 nucleotides: TGTGCCAGCAGTCCGAGGACAGGGGGCTCCTACAATGAGCAGTTCTTC.

The chain is built from TRBV28 and TRBJ2-7, with D hard to call. This CDR3 has 11 amino acids. CDR1 is MDHEN, CDR2 SYDVKM, per germline. Trimming pared 10 bases from V and 4 bases from J, leaving 11 bases between. The CDR3 protein is CATRLRYEQYF. The CDR3 bases are TGTGCCACGCGGTTAAGGTACGAGCAGTACTTC.